The rows below give T cell receptor beta chains drawn from one sample of a study of Ad26.COV2.S vaccination and SARS-CoV-2 variants. Repertoires were generated with immunoSEQ multiplex PCR, while TCRdb's copy carries only in-frame clones and drops some. This sample has about 400,000 clones, with about 89% found just once. The sequenced sample was peripheral blood, obtained in a trial of Ad26.COV2.S vaccine versus placebo. Receptors were obtained from a person aged 18 to 59 who received the Ad26.COV2.S COVID-19 vaccine or a placebo. Both conserved end residues are part of each CDR3. The D gene is left open where the match is weak. Not all rows give a size; the values are once, few, many and, for expanded clones, a class.

>TRBV12-3/TRBV12-4|NA|TRBJ2-1|NA
TGTGCCAGCAGTTTGGGGGGTGAGCAGTTCTTC
CASSLGGEQFF
>TRBV10-3|TRBD2|TRBJ2-1|NA
TGTGCCTCCCTCTCCGGGACTAGCGGGAGAGGCCGTGAGCAGTTCTTC
CASLSGTSGRGREQFF
>TRBV3-1/TRBV3-2|TRBD2|TRBJ2-1|NA
TGTGCCAGCAGCCAAGATGGGGGACTAGCGGGATACAATGAGCAGTTCTTC
CASSQDGGLAGYNEQFF
>TRBV9|NA|TRBJ2-1|NA
TGTGCCAGCAGCGTAAAGGGCCGACAGGTTTTGAATGAGCAGTTCTTC
CASSVKGRQVLNEQFF
>TRBV27|TRBD1|TRBJ2-2|NA
TGTGCCAGCAGTTCTGACAGGGGAGGGGAGCTGTTTTTT
CASSSDRGGELFF
>TRBV4-1|TRBD2|TRBJ2-7|NA
TGCGCCAGCAGCCAAGGGGTAGCGGGAGGGCTCTCCGGATACGAGCAGTACTTC
CASSQGVAGGLSGYEQYF
>TRBV3-1/TRBV3-2|TRBD2|TRBJ2-4|NA
TGTGCCAGCAGCCAACTAGCGGGGTCGGGGAACATTCAGTACTTC
CASSQLAGSGNIQYF
>TRBV9|TRBD2|TRBJ2-7|NA
TGTGCCAGCAGCGTTGCGAGCGGGAGCTGGTACGAGCAGTACTTC
CASSVASGSWYEQYF
>TRBV10-3|NA|TRBJ1-1|NA
TGTGCCATCAGTAATTTGGGGGGTAGCTCTGATGGAGCTTTCTTT
CAISNLGGSSDGAFF
>TRBV7-9|TRBD2|TRBJ2-5|NA
TGTGCCAGCAGCTTCAAACCTTTAGCGGGAGGGCCGGAAGAGACCCAGTACTTC
CASSFKPLAGGPEETQYF
>TRBV7-6|TRBD2|TRBJ2-1|NA
TGTGCCAGCAGCTTACGACTAGCGGGAGTCGGGAATGAGCAGTTCTTC
CASSLRLAGVGNEQFF
>TRBV5-6|NA|TRBJ2-7|NA
TGTGCCAGCAGCTTGGACAGGGTCGACGAGCAGTACTTC
CASSLDRVDEQYF
>TRBV28|TRBD2|TRBJ2-7|NA
TGTGCCAGCAGAGAGGGACTAGCGGGGGAGCAGTACTTC
CASREGLAGEQYF
>TRBV5-1|TRBD2|TRBJ2-1|NA
TGCGCCAGCAGCTTGGCCGTGACTAGCGGGAGGTTATACAATGAGCAGTTCTTC
CASSLAVTSGRLYNEQFF
>TRBV2|TRBD1|TRBJ2-5|NA
TGTGCCAGCAGTGGGACAGGGGGAGAGACCCAGTACTTC
CASSGTGGETQYF
>TRBV5-1|TRBD1|TRBJ1-1|NA
TGCGCCAGCACAGGGGGGGACACTGAAGCTTTCTTT
CASTGGDTEAFF
>TRBV7-2|TRBD2|TRBJ2-1|NA
TGTGCCAGCAGCCCAGCGGGAGGGTTAAGGAATGAGCAGTTCTTC
CASSPAGGLRNEQFF
>TRBV5-4|TRBD2|TRBJ2-3|NA
TGTGCCAGCAGCTTGGGGTCTAGCGGGAGAGTAGATACGCAGTATTTT
CASSLGSSGRVDTQYF
>TRBV4-1|NA|TRBJ2-3|NA
TGCGCCAGCAGCCCCCTGGGGGTATTGCAGGATACGCAGTATTTT
CASSPLGVLQDTQYF
>TRBV27|NA|TRBJ2-7|NA
TGTGCCAGCACCCATTCCGGCGAGCAGTACTTC
CASTHSGEQYF
>TRBV5-6|NA|TRBJ2-7|once
TGTGCCAGCAGCTTAAGGCCGCGACTCTCCTACGAGCAGTACTTC
CASSLRPRLSYEQYF
>TRBV9|NA|TRBJ2-7|NA
TGTGCCAGCAGCGTATCCCAGGGTAACTACGAGCAGTACTTC
CASSVSQGNYEQYF
>TRBV3-1/TRBV3-2|NA|TRBJ2-7|NA
TGTGCCAGCAGCCAGTTGACAGAGCAGTACTTC
CASSQLTEQYF
>TRBV11-3|NA|TRBJ2-7|once
TGTGCCAGCAGCCTGTCTAGCGTGTCATCCTACGAGCAGTACTTC
CASSLSSVSSYEQYF
>TRBV5-1|TRBD1|TRBJ1-6|NA
TGCGCCAGCAGCTCCAGCTCAACAGGGGGCGGTGGTTCACCCCTCCACTTT
CASSSSSTGGGGSPLHF
>TRBV18|NA|TRBJ2-1|NA
TGTGCCAGCTCACCACCGCCAGCCTACAATGAGCAGTTCTTC
CASSPPPAYNEQFF
>TRBV4-2|TRBD2|TRBJ2-1|NA
TGTGCCAGCAGCCAAGAATTGGGACTAGCGGCCTCCGATGAGCAGTTCTTC
CASSQELGLAASDEQFF
>TRBV7-8|NA|TRBJ2-7|NA
TGTGCCACCCCTGAAGGGGACGGATCCCAAACGGGGGAGCAGTACTTC
CATPEGDGSQTGEQYF
>TRBV6-4|TRBD2|TRBJ2-1|NA
TGTGCCAGCAGTGACTCTGCGGGAGGACCCAATGAGCAGTTCTTC
CASSDSAGGPNEQFF
>TRBV20-1|NA|TRBJ2-2|NA
TGCAGTGCTCAGACCGGGGAGCTGTTTTTT
CSAQTGELFF
>TRBV7-9|TRBD2|TRBJ2-3|once
TGTGCCAGCAGCACCTTAGCGGGATACACAGATACGCAGTATTTT
CASSTLAGYTDTQYF
>TRBV19|NA|TRBJ1-6|NA
TGTGCCAGTAGTAGTGCCACTCCCTGGAGCTCCTATAATTCACCCCTCCACTTT
CASSSATPWSSYNSPLHF
>TRBV10-3|NA|TRBJ1-6|NA
TGTGCCATCAGCCAGACTGGGGATTCACCCCTCCACTTT
CAISQTGDSPLHF
>TRBV2|NA|TRBJ2-5|NA
TGTGCCAGCGGTGGATGGGAGACCCAGTACTTC
CASGGWETQYF
>TRBV15|NA|TRBJ1-5|few
TGTGCCACCAGCAGAGGGATGGGTGGGGGAGGAGTTCAGCCCCAGCATTTT
CATSRGMGGGGVQPQHF
>TRBV9|NA|TRBJ2-3|NA
TGTGCCAGCAGCGTCCAGACTAGCACAGATACGCAGTATTTT
CASSVQTSTDTQYF
>TRBV30|NA|TRBJ2-7|NA
TGTGCCTGGAGCAGGGGGGACCACGAGCAGTACTTC
CAWSRGDHEQYF
>TRBV18|TRBD2|TRBJ2-7|NA
TGTGCCAGCTCCCTCCGGCGGGGGATGAACGAGCAGTACTTC
CASSLRRGMNEQYF
>TRBV15|NA|TRBJ2-3|NA
TGTGCCACCAGCAGAGAGGGTTTTAAAATGGAGCGGGCCGGCCCGGGCCCTCCTGCAGATACGCAGTATTTT
CATSREGFKMERAGPGPPADTQYF
>TRBV28|NA|TRBJ2-5|NA
TGTGCCAGCAGTTTAAGTCGCGACAAGAAAGAGACCCAGTACTTC
CASSLSRDKKETQYF
>TRBV19|TRBD1|TRBJ2-7|NA
TGTGCCAGTAGTCCGGACAGGGTTTACGAGCAGTACTTC
CASSPDRVYEQYF
>TRBV6-5|TRBD2|TRBJ2-7|NA
TGTGCCAGCAGTTACCTAGCGGTACCGTACGAGCAGTACTTC
CASSYLAVPYEQYF
>TRBV28|TRBD2|TRBJ2-1|NA
TGTGCCAGCACCACTTCCCAACCGGGGGGTTACTACAATGAGCAGTTCTTC
CASTTSQPGGYYNEQFF
>TRBV7-8|NA|TRBJ2-7|NA
TGTGCCAGCAGCCCTGTGCCAGGGAACTACGAGCAGTACTTC
CASSPVPGNYEQYF
>TRBV6-5|TRBD1|TRBJ2-7|NA
TGTGCCAGCAGTTGGACAGGGGTCGAGCAGTACTTC
CASSWTGVEQYF
>TRBV28|TRBD2|TRBJ2-4|NA
TGTGCCAGCAGTCGCCTGGGAGCGGGAAAAAACATTCAGTACTTC
CASSRLGAGKNIQYF
>TRBV30|NA|TRBJ1-6|once
TGTGCCTGGAGCGCAGACCCCTTTGGGGGAGGGAATTCACCCCTCCACTTT
CAWSADPFGGGNSPLHF
>TRBV21-1|NA|TRBJ2-7|NA
TGTGCCAGCAGCACATCGGCTAGCGTCTCCTACGAGCAGTACTTC
CASSTSASVSYEQYF
>TRBV19|NA|TRBJ2-7|NA
TGTGCCAGTAGTCCGAGGGGGGCTAGCGGCTTCTCCTACGAGCAGTACTTC
CASSPRGASGFSYEQYF
>TRBV12-3/TRBV12-4|NA|TRBJ1-5|few
TGTGCCAGCAGTTTAACCGGAGATCAGCCCCAGCATTTT
CASSLTGDQPQHF
>TRBV12-3/TRBV12-4|NA|TRBJ2-2|NA
TGTGCCAGCAGAAGGGCGAACACCGGGGAGCTGTTTTTT
CASRRANTGELFF
>TRBV21-1|NA|TRBJ2-1|NA
TGTGCCAGCAGCAAAGAGGAGAGGCTAGCGGGAGTATCCTACAATGAGCAGTTCTTC
CASSKEERLAGVSYNEQFF
>TRBV28|NA|TRBJ2-2|NA
TGTGCCAGCAGTTTTCCAACCGCGGCGGGCGGGGAGCTGTTTTTT
CASSFPTAAGGELFF
>TRBV30|NA|TRBJ2-1|NA
TGTGCCTGGAGTCCCGCCGGGGTTGAGCAGTTCTTC
CAWSPAGVEQFF
>TRBV11-3|NA|TRBJ2-1|NA
TGTGCCAGCAGCTTAGATGGTGAGCAGTTCTTC
CASSLDGEQFF
>TRBV5-1|TRBD1|TRBJ1-1|NA
TGCGCCAGCAGCTCGGGGACAGCGAACACTGAAGCTTTCTTT
CASSSGTANTEAFF
>TRBV5-1|TRBD2|TRBJ2-1|once
TGCGCCAGCAGCTTGGAGGGCGGGAGGGCCCGGGCCTACAATGAGCAGTTCTTC
CASSLEGGRARAYNEQFF
>TRBV19|TRBD1|TRBJ2-2|NA
TGTGCCAGTAGTCACAGGGGAGAGACCGGGGAGCTGTTTTTT
CASSHRGETGELFF